A single sample is the source of the 18 T cell receptor beta chains below, sequenced in a study of T cell repertoires in cytomegalovirus infection. TCRdb re-derived calls from the reads in MiXCR, one entry per CDR3 protein. The sample records 200,000 to 300,000 distinct CDR3 sequences, roughly 12% being singletons. The sample taken for sequencing was PBMCs. These receptors were taken from a human donor in good health (CMV status not recorded). Some clones in this sample may be carry-over from other donors' samples.

J is TRBJ2-1 and V is TRBV20-1; D call uncertain. The germline V and J ends were trimmed by 7 bases and 2 bases, with 15 bases remaining between them. The CDR3 totals 14 residues. CDR1 is DFQATT and CDR2 is SNEGSKA in the germline V gene (reference sequence). The CDR3, as DNA: TGCAGTGTTCAGGCCGACGTACCCTACAATGAGCAGTTCTTC. Protein: CSVQADVPYNEQFF.

This sequence joins TRBV5-1 and TRBJ2-3; 12 bases are a match to TRBD1. With V trimmed by 1 base and J by 5 bases, 5 bases remained unmatched. The length of the CDR3 is 16 residues. The V gene's germline CDR1 is SGHRS and CDR2 YFSETQ. The CDR3 is CASSLLGQGAKDTQYF. In DNA, the CDR3 is TGCGCCAGCAGCTTGCTGGGACAGGGGGCAAAAGATACGCAGTATTTT.

Many counts were recorded for this clonotype. This chain uses TRBV7-2 with TRBJ2-5; 7 bases are shared with TRBD2. After removal of 3 bases from V and 1 base from J, the junction contained 5 bases not matched to a gene. Germline-derived CDR1 and CDR2 are SGHTA and FQGNSA. This CDR3 region has 15 residues. This chain's CDR3 is CASSFGGGGQETQYF. The CDR3 DNA sequence: TGTGCCAGCAGCTTTGGCGGGGGTGGCCAAGAGACCCAGTACTTC.

This clonotype was seen at least ten times. The chain uses TRBV7-2 and TRBJ2-3, with TRBD2 identical over 12 bases. There are 16 residues in the CDR3. In germline, CDR1 is SGHTA, CDR2 FQGNSA. Germline trimming cut 3 bases from V and 5 bases from J; bases unmatched to any gene: 6. The CDR3 nucleotides are TGTGCCAGCAGCTTCACACTAGCGGGAGGAAGAGATACGCAGTATTTT. Residues: CASSFTLAGGRDTQYF.

This clonotype was detected a few times. V usage is TRBV20-1 and J usage is TRBJ2-2, with 7 nucleotides matching TRBD2. The germline gives CDR1 DFQATT, CDR2 SNEGSKA (reference sequence). The V gene end was trimmed by 0 bases and the J gene end by 2 bases; junction bases not matched to a gene: 6. The CDR3 extends over 16 amino acids. CDR3 in DNA: TGCAGTGCTAGAGATAGGGCTAGCGGTAACACCGGGGAGCTGTTTTTT. Amino acids: CSARDRASGNTGELFF.

This clonotype came up many times. The J gene is TRBJ1-6, the V gene TRBV7-2; D is perhaps TRBD1 (6 bases). Per the germline V gene, CDR1 is SGHTA and CDR2 is FQGNSA. CDR3 length: 15 amino acids. V lost 5 bases to trimming and J lost 6 bases, with 14 bases between them. The CDR3 region is CASSTRQVANSPLHF. CDR3 sequence (DNA): TGTGCCAGCAGCACCCGACAGGTGGCTAATTCACCCCTCCACTTT.

In its sample, this clonotype was seen a few times. CDR3 sequence (DNA): TGCGCCAGCAGCTTGGCCCCGAGTCAAGGACTAATGAACACTGAAGCTTTCTTT. This sequence encodes CASSLAPSQGLMNTEAFF. The chain has TRBV5-1 and TRBJ1-1; D remains unclear. This CDR3 has 18 residues. V dropped 0 bases and J dropped 0 bases, with 18 bases sitting between them. Per the germline V gene, CDR1 is SGHRS and CDR2 is YFSETQ.

The rearrangement uses TRBV24-1 and TRBJ2-7, with TRBD2 matching over 11 bases. V trimming: 6 bases; J trimming: 1 base; junction bases outside the gene matches: 16. The CDR3 is 19 residues long. Germline V gives CDR1 KGHDR, CDR2 SFDVKD. The DNA of the CDR3 is TGTGCCACCAGTCTGCCAGGACTAGCGGGTGAAAGCCGATCCTACGAGCAGTACTTC. Amino acid sequence: CATSLPGLAGESRSYEQYF.

This clonotype appeared many times. This chain links TRBV10-3 with TRBJ2-1; 13 nucleotides agree with TRBD2. This CDR3 region has 17 residues. Germline assignment: CDR1 ENHRY and CDR2 SYGVKD. Trimming at V came to 6 bases and at J to 3 bases, leaving 8 bases not matched to a gene. In DNA, the CDR3 is TGTGCCATCAGCCCGACTAGCGGGAGGACCCTCTACAATGAGCAGTTCTTC. Translated, it gives CAISPTSGRTLYNEQFF.

By share, this clonotype ranks as medium-sized. V is TRBV12-3 or TRBV12-4 and J is TRBJ1-1; 12 nucleotides agree with TRBD1. This CDR3 region has 19 residues. The junction had 19 bases not matched to a gene; V was cut back by 6 bases and J by 5 bases. The CDR3 sequence is CASSLIGTGGRDWRTEAFF. CDR3 DNA: TGTGCCAGCAGCCTGATCGGGACAGGGGGCAGGGATTGGAGGACTGAAGCTTTCTTT.

The chain links TRBV19 to TRBJ2-6, with 9 bases that match TRBD1. The CDR3 runs to 14 residues. The germline V gene encodes CDR1 LNHDA and CDR2 SQIVND (reference sequence). The ends lost 4 bases at V and 12 bases at J; junction bases unmatched: 7. This CDR3 is CASSTSGTGFVLTF. In nucleotides, the CDR3 is TGTGCCAGTAGTACCTCCGGGACAGGGTTCGTCCTGACTTTC.

On this clonotype itself: One base away lies a much larger clone, so this may be a sequencing read error. The chain links TRBV20-1 to TRBJ1-5; 11 nucleotides match TRBD1. CDR1 and CDR2 from the germline V gene are DFQATT and SNEGSKA (reference sequence). The CDR3 sequence is 14 residues long. The CDR3 protein is CSPSRGQGGQPQHF. For the CDR3, the DNA is TGCAGTCCTAGTCGGGGACAGGGGGGTCAGCCCCAGCATTTT.

V gene TRBV24-1 combines with J gene TRBJ2-1, with D possibly being TRBD2 (5 bases). CDR3 length equals 12 residues. V was cut by 5 bases and J by 8 bases, with 9 bases left in between. Germline values: CDR1 KGHDR, CDR2 SFDVKD. CDR3 loop: CATSAERDEQFF. For the CDR3, the DNA is TGTGCCACCAGTGCCGAGAGGGATGAGCAGTTCTTC.

For this clonotype: A much larger clone is a single base away; this may be a read error. The gene calls are TRBV28 and TRBJ2-2; 10 bases fit TRBD2. The CDR3 sequence is 17 residues long. Germline CDR1 reads MDHEN; CDR2 reads SYDVKM. DNA for the CDR3: TGTGCCAGCAGCCTGAGACTAGCGGGCGTTTGGACCGGGGAGCTGTCTTTT. Protein product: CASSLRLAGVWTGELSF.

This clonotype was seen at least ten times. The J gene is TRBJ2-5, the V gene TRBV7-2, with D possibly matching TRBD2 (5 bases). V gave up 5 bases and J gave up 4 bases, with 14 bases separating them. Germline V gene data show CDR1 as SGHTA and CDR2 as FQGNSA. The CDR3 spans 14 residues. The CDR3 sequence: CASSDQRGRETQYF. The CDR3 DNA reads as TGTGCCAGCAGCGATCAAAGAGGGCGAGAGACCCAGTACTTC.

This clonotype was detected ten times or more. The chain joins TRBV7-3 to TRBJ2-7; 7 bases fit TRBD2. CDR3 length: 15 residues. Looked up from germline, CDR1 is SGHTA and CDR2 is FQGTGA. The V segment lost 6 bases and the J segment 2 bases; nucleotides outside the gene matches: 10. CDR3 sequence reads: CASSPHGGGPYEQYF. The CDR3 DNA sequence: TGTGCCAGCAGTCCTCATGGGGGAGGGCCCTACGAGCAGTACTTC. The complete variable domain, with remaining parts taken from reference TRBV7-3 and TRBJ2-7, reads GAGVSQTPSNKVTEKGKYVELRCDPISGHTALYWYRQSLGQGPEFLIYFQGTGAADDSGLPNDRFFAVRPEGSVSTLKIQRTERGDSAVYLCASSPHGGGPYEQYFGPGTRLTVT.

This clonotype was found many times. The chain links TRBV19 to TRBJ2-7, with 8 bases matching TRBD2. V gave up 4 bases and J gave up 0 bases; unmatched junction bases: 8. Germline V gene sequence: CDR1 LNHDA, CDR2 SQIVND (reference sequence). The CDR3 has 16 amino acids. The CDR3 nucleotides read TGTGCCAGTAGTACCCGCACTAGCGGCCCCTCCTACGAGCAGTACTTC. As protein: CASSTRTSGPSYEQYF.

In its sample, this clonotype was seen once. One base away lies a much larger clone, so this may be a sequencing read error. This sequence joins TRBV6-2 or TRBV6-3 and TRBJ2-1; no clear D. The CDR3 spans 13 residues. Per the germline V gene, CDR1 is MNHEY and CDR2 is SVGEGT. CDR3 amino acids: CASSSRAHNAQFF. CDR3 DNA: TGTGCCAGCAGCAGCCGGGCCCACAATGCGCAGTTCTTC.